Shown below are 27 T cell receptor beta chains from a single sample sequenced in a study of shared clonotypes between healthy human individuals (TCRdb year 2020). The library was produced with the immunoSEQ multiplex PCR assay. In TCRdb, the immuneACCESS table is reduced to in-frame sequences with V and J assigned. These tables do not hold every clone; where another copy was compared, an unresolved V gene accounts for under half, and the others remain unexplained. The sample yields roughly 1,500,000 clones; 95% to 99% were counted once. The ten largest clonotypes hold roughly 0.45% of the sample. Sequenced: naive CD4+ T cells sorted from blood. In the paper's terms, the cell subset or site label means: CD45RA+ positively selected. These receptors were taken from a man aged 25 to 40 in good health.

The rearrangement joins TRBV12-5 to TRBJ1-1; D unresolved. The V and J ends lost 2 bases and 4 bases respectively, with 5 bases between them. The germline gives CDR1 LGHNT, CDR2 FRNRAP. The CDR3 runs 12 residues. The CDR3 DNA sequence: TGTGCTAGTGGTTTGCTGGGCACTGAAGCTTTCTTT. This sequence encodes CASGLLGTEAFF.

The rearrangement joins TRBV27 to TRBJ2-2; D possibly corresponds to TRBD2 (6 bases). V dropped 6 bases and J dropped 3 bases, with 14 bases sitting between them. CDR3 length equals 15 residues. Germline-derived CDR1 and CDR2 are MNHEY and SMNVEV (reference sequence). The CDR3 coding sequence is TGTGCCAGCAGGGAGCGGGTCAGCGACACCGGGGAGCTGTTTTTT. Amino acids: CASRERVSDTGELFF.

The rearrangement joins TRBV15 to TRBJ1-5; 7 bases map to TRBD1. CDR3 size: 17 residues. Germline CDR1 and CDR2: LNHNV and YYDKDF (reference sequence). V dropped 0 bases and J dropped 2; count of bases not matched to a gene: 7. The CDR3 here is CATSREVQGWGNQPQHF. The CDR3 nucleotides read TGTGCCACCAGCAGAGAAGTACAGGGGTGGGGCAATCAGCCCCAGCATTTT.

The chain is built from TRBV27 and TRBJ2-6; TRBD2 agrees at 7 bases. The CDR3 is made up of 17 amino acids. The junction had 12 bases not matched to a gene; V was cut back by 6 bases and J by 4 bases. CDR1 MNHEY and CDR2 SMNVEV come from the germline V gene (reference sequence). CDR3 loop: CASRLRAGDTGANVLTF. CDR3 DNA: TGTGCCAGCAGATTACGTGCGGGAGATACGGGGGCCAACGTCCTGACTTTC.

In this sample, this clone turned up once. The chain has TRBV2 and TRBJ1-1, with 9 bases lining up with TRBD1. V shed 6 bases, J shed 5 bases, and the junction held 13 bases outside the gene matches. CDR1 and CDR2 (germline): SNHLY, FYNNEI. There are 16 residues in the CDR3. The CDR3 nucleotides read TGTGCCAGCAGCGGGGACAGGGTTTTAGTTGAGACTGAAGCTTTCTTT. Translated, it gives CASSGDRVLVETEAFF.

This chain joins TRBV9 and TRBJ2-3; maybe TRBD2 (5 bases). Trimming stripped 0 bases from V and 4 bases from J, with 9 bases between. The CDR3 has 14 residues. CDR1 and CDR2 from the germline V gene are SGDLS and YYNGEE. CDR3 loop: CASSVAPSSDTQYF. CDR3 DNA sequence: TGTGCCAGCAGCGTAGCTCCTAGCTCAGATACGCAGTATTTT.

The rearrangement links TRBV25-1 to TRBJ2-1, with no clear D. CDR1 is MGHDK and CDR2 is SYGVNS in the germline V gene. The CDR3 loop spans 13 amino acids. Trimming took off 0 bases at V and 9 bases at J, with 9 bases between the two ends. The CDR3 loop is CASSEYTPPEQFF. DNA for the CDR3: TGTGCCAGCAGTGAATACACCCCTCCTGAGCAGTTCTTC. Together with reference TRBV25-1 and TRBJ2-1, the CDR3 gives the full variable domain: EADIYQTPRYLVIGTGKKITLECSQTMGHDKMYWYQQDPGMELHLIHYSYGVNSTEKGDLSSESTVSRIRTEHFPLTLESARPSHTSQYLCASSEYTPPEQFFGPGTRLTVL.

The sample holds one count of this clone. V and J are TRBV28 and TRBJ2-3, with TRBD2 matching over 10 bases. Germline loops: CDR1 MDHEN, CDR2 SYDVKM. The trim removed 2 bases at V and 5 bases at J, leaving 1 base unmatched. The CDR3 extends over 14 amino acids. CDR3 sequence reads: CASSLIAGGDTQYF. The CDR3 bases are TGTGCCAGCAGTTTAATAGCGGGGGGAGATACGCAGTATTTT.

This rearrangement joins TRBV7-9 to TRBJ2-1; D perhaps matches TRBD2 (5 bases). CDR3 length: 14 residues. Trimming shortened V by 5 bases and J by 9 bases, and 17 bases separated the two germline ends. Germline CDR1 reads SEHNR; CDR2 reads FQNEAQ (reference sequence). The CDR3 DNA reads as TGTGCCAGCAGCCCGACCATAGCGAGTGGTGAGCAGTTCTTC. This encodes CASSPTIASGEQFF. The entire variable domain, with the rest obtained from reference TRBV7-9 and TRBJ2-1, is as follows: DTGVSQNPRHKITKRGQNVTFRCDPISEHNRLYWYRQTLGQGPEFLTYFQNEAQLEKSRLLSDRFSAERPKGSFSTLEIQRTEQGDSAMYLCASSPTIASGEQFFGPGTRLTVL.

The chain has TRBV25-1 and TRBJ2-2, with a weak D call TRBD1 (5 bases). This CDR3 spans 17 amino acids. V shed 5 bases and J shed 6 bases, with 22 bases lying between them. CDR1 is MGHDK and CDR2 is SYGVNS in the germline V gene. The CDR3 sequence is CASSNLPLGVMAGELFF. For the CDR3, the DNA is TGTGCCAGCAGTAACCTGCCGCTAGGGGTGATGGCCGGGGAGCTGTTTTTT.

V gene TRBV5-6 combines with J gene TRBJ2-5, with TRBD1 matching over 8 bases. Germline CDR1 is SGHDT and CDR2 is YYEEEE. The CDR3 runs 14 residues. V lost 5 bases to trimming and J lost 1 base; unmatched junction nucleotides: 4. CDR3 in DNA: TGTGCCAGCAGTCGGGACAGGCGCCAAGAGACCCAGTACTTC. Translated, it gives CASSRDRRQETQYF.

V and J are TRBV28 and TRBJ2-1; D perhaps matches TRBD1 (6 bases). Germline CDR1 is MDHEN and CDR2 is SYDVKM. Trimming removed 1 base at V and 2 bases at J, with 9 bases between. This CDR3 region has 15 residues. In nucleotides, the CDR3 is TGTGCCAGCAGTTTATTAGGGGACACCTACAATGAGCAGTTCTTC. Translation gives CASSLLGDTYNEQFF.

The sample holds one count of this clone. V and J are TRBV18 and TRBJ2-1; D possibly corresponds to TRBD2 (5 bases). Germline assignment: CDR1 KGHSH and CDR2 LQKENI. Trimming pared 4 bases from V and 6 bases from J, leaving 10 bases between. This CDR3 is 13 amino acids long. The CDR3 nucleotides read TGTGCCAGCTCACTGAGGGAAAGCAATGAGCAGTTCTTC. Translated, it gives CASSLRESNEQFF.

V is TRBV6-1 and J is TRBJ2-7; 8 nucleotides match TRBD1. This CDR3 spans 15 amino acids. Germline CDR1 reads MNHNS; CDR2 reads SASEGT. Unmatched junction bases numbered 10, after V lost 5 bases and J lost 4 bases. In DNA form, the CDR3 reads TGTGCCAGCAGTTCCACCGGGACAGGTTTATACGAGCAGTACTTC. As protein: CASSSTGTGLYEQYF.

The chain joins TRBV5-4 to TRBJ1-2; D is possibly TRBD1 (5 bases). From germline, CDR1 is SGHNT and CDR2 YYREEE (reference sequence). The V end was cut by 0 bases, the J end by 8 bases, with 11 bases between. The CDR3 length is 13 residues. In nucleotides, the CDR3 is TGTGCCAGCAGCTTGGGACAGTCTTGGGGCTACACCTTC. Amino acid sequence: CASSLGQSWGYTF.

In regard to this clone: Other DNA sequences in this specimen translate into the identical CDR3. This chain links TRBV28 with TRBJ2-3; possibly TRBD1 or TRBD2 for D (5 bases each). The ends were cut back, 2 bases at V and 2 bases at J, with 8 bases in the middle. Germline-derived CDR1 and CDR2 are MDHEN and SYDVKM. The CDR3 sequence is 14 residues long. In DNA, the CDR3 is TGTGCCAGCAGTTTAGGGGGTTACACAGATACGCAGTATTTT. Its protein is CASSLGGYTDTQYF.

The V gene is TRBV9, the J gene TRBJ2-7, with 8 bases matching TRBD1. This CDR3 is built from 14 residues. Germline-derived CDR1 and CDR2 are SGDLS and YYNGEE. After removal of 2 bases from V and 3 bases from J, the junction contained 4 bases not matched to a gene. This CDR3 is CASSVQGAGYEQYF. The DNA for the CDR3 is TGTGCCAGCAGCGTCCAGGGGGCGGGCTACGAGCAGTACTTC.

The genes are TRBV2 and TRBJ2-5; the match to TRBD1 covers 7 bases. The germline V gene has CDR1 SNHLY and CDR2 FYNNEI. This CDR3 comprises 12 residues. After removal of 9 bases from V and 5 bases from J, the junction contained 6 bases not matched to a gene. The CDR3 loop is CASDRERETQYF. CDR3 DNA: TGTGCCAGTGACAGGGAGAGGGAGACCCAGTACTTC.

V and J are TRBV2 and TRBJ2-2; 7 nucleotides agree with TRBD2. This CDR3 contains 16 residues. Trimming cost V 6 bases and J 6 bases; bases outside gene matches: 13. Germline CDR1 reads SNHLY; CDR2 reads FYNNEI. CDR3 sequence reads: CASSPGGGPVAGELFF. The CDR3, as DNA: TGTGCCAGCAGCCCGGGGGGAGGGCCTGTGGCCGGGGAGCTGTTTTTT.

The V and J genes are TRBV7-2 and TRBJ2-3, with 10 positions matching TRBD2. The CDR3 runs 15 residues. With 3 bases clipped from V and 6 bases from J, the junction kept 6 bases outside the gene matches. In germline, CDR1 is SGHTA, CDR2 FQGNSA. The CDR3 reads CASSFQAGGSDTQYF. In nucleotides, the CDR3 is TGTGCCAGCAGCTTCCAAGCGGGAGGGTCCGATACGCAGTATTTT.

Of note for this clone: Other DNA sequences in this specimen translate into the identical CDR3. The V gene is TRBV5-1, the J gene TRBJ2-5; D is unresolved. The ends were cut back, 0 bases at V and 4 bases at J, with 10 bases in the middle. Germline values: CDR1 SGHRS, CDR2 YFSETQ. There are 14 residues in the CDR3. CDR3 sequence (DNA): TGCGCCAGCAGCTTGGAAGGTATCGGAGAGACCCAGTACTTC. This gives the protein CASSLEGIGETQYF.

The rearrangement links TRBV28 to TRBJ2-5; TRBD1 matches 7 bases. Germline assignment: CDR1 MDHEN and CDR2 SYDVKM. This CDR3 has 13 residues. Trimming at V came to 8 bases and at J to 5 bases, leaving 8 bases not matched to a gene. CDR3 residues: CASCAGGGETQYF. As DNA, the CDR3 is TGTGCCAGCTGTGCAGGGGGTGGGGAGACCCAGTACTTC.

In its sample, this clone was seen once. The V gene is TRBV10-1, the J gene TRBJ1-1; 8 bases match TRBD1. The CDR3 consists of 12 residues. Germline lookup yields CDR1 WNHNN and CDR2 SYGVQD (reference sequence). V was clipped by 6 bases and J by 5 bases; unmatched bases: 2. This CDR3 reads CASSRTGTEAFF. The CDR3 DNA reads TGCGCCAGCAGCCGGACAGGGACTGAAGCTTTCTTT.

J is TRBJ2-1 and V is TRBV7-9, with 10 bases matching TRBD2. Germline V CDR1 and CDR2: SEHNR, FQNEAQ (reference sequence). CDR3 length equals 19 residues. V lost 4 bases to trimming and J lost 0 bases; unmatched junction nucleotides: 12. This CDR3 is CASSWTIAGGLSSYNEQFF. In DNA form, the CDR3 reads TGTGCCAGCAGCTGGACCATAGCGGGAGGACTTAGCTCCTACAATGAGCAGTTCTTC.

The chain carries TRBV5-8 and TRBJ2-5; D perhaps matches TRBD1 (5 bases). Trimming removed 1 base at V and 4 bases at J, with 14 bases between. Germline V lookup: CDR1 SGHTS, CDR2 YDEGEE. The CDR3 has 15 residues. The CDR3, as DNA: TGTGCCAGCAGCTTGTATGCAGGGATAGGAGAGACCCAGTACTTC. This codes for CASSLYAGIGETQYF.

The J gene is TRBJ2-3, the V gene TRBV7-9, with 11 nucleotides matching TRBD2. Per the germline V gene, CDR1 is SEHNR and CDR2 is FQNEAQ (reference sequence). The CDR3 totals 17 residues. J was trimmed by 4 bases and V by 7 bases; bases with no gene match: 13. This CDR3 reads CASTPGVAGGFPDTQYF. The CDR3 region has the DNA TGTGCCAGCACCCCAGGAGTAGCGGGAGGGTTCCCAGATACGCAGTATTTT.

This CDR3 is CASSLEGHAIYNEQFF. CDR3 nucleotide sequence: TGCGCCAGCAGCTTGGAAGGTCACGCTATTTACAATGAGCAGTTCTTC. The chain combines TRBV5-1 with TRBJ2-1; no clear D. This CDR3 region has 16 residues. V lost 0 bases to trimming and J lost 4 bases, with 14 bases between them. Per germline, CDR1 SGHRS and CDR2 YFSETQ.